This T cell receptor (beta chain) stems from a study of Ad26.COV2.S vaccination and SARS-CoV-2 variants. In the study overall: COV1001, an Ad26.COV2.S trial, supplied this vaccine-arm donor.

Turning to this clone: Its target is not known.

J lost 4 bases, V lost 1 base, and 6 bases had no gene match. From germline, CDR1 is KGHSH and CDR2 LQKENI. The CDR3 loop spans 16 amino acids. Assay: immunoSEQ multiplex PCR; the TCRdb copy retains only in-frame clones and omits some. Here the sample spans about 400,000 clones, approximately 91% being singletons. Treatment defined: around 19 received Ad26.COV2.S at low or high dose, single or two shots; 5 received placebo; per-sample allocation not given. Samples analyzed were those drawn on day 63 after the first vaccine or placebo injection. An adult aged 18-55 years in Boston served as the donor. Findings and limits, study-wide: Spike-specific TCR breadth was greater in vaccine than placebo recipients. Breadth, reportedly substantial, characterized the spike-specific CD8+ and CD4+ T cell responses after vaccination.

The chain is built from TRBV18 and TRBJ2-2, with 7 bases aligning to TRBD1. The material sequenced was peripheral blood, taken in a trial of Ad26.COV2.S vaccine versus placebo. The receptor's source is a person between 18 and 59 years old who received the Ad26.COV2.S COVID-19 vaccine or a placebo. The chain's CDR3 is CASSPRDRVGTGELFF. The CDR3 DNA reads as TGTGCCAGCTCACCACGCGACAGGGTCGGCACCGGGGAGCTGTTTTTT.